This T cell receptor beta chain was obtained from a study of cytomegalovirus exposure and HLA in healthy donors. Turning to the study itself: A later analysis reported the same platform for the 100 to 150 validation repertoires and the approximately 640 first-cohort repertoires.

The study's findings and limits: A list of around 150 TCR beta chains associated with cytomegalovirus was given.

Libraries were prepared by immunoSEQ multiplex PCR; TCRdb keeps only in-frame clonotypes and omits some of them. The table has some 170,000 clones, about 83% seen once. Only one count was recorded for this clone. No antigen is known for it. This CDR3 is 14 amino acids long. The trim removed 5 bases at V and 2 bases at J, leaving 3 bases unmatched. Germline values: CDR1 SNHLY, CDR2 FYNNEI. The chain carries TRBV2 and TRBJ1-3; TRBD1 aligns across 7 bases. The sample comprised PBMCs. This TCR was sampled from a woman aged 30 to 39 in good health and CMV-seronegative. CDR3 DNA sequence: TGTGCCAGCAGTCCCGACAGGGCTGGAAACACCATATATTTT. Protein: CASSPDRAGNTIYF.